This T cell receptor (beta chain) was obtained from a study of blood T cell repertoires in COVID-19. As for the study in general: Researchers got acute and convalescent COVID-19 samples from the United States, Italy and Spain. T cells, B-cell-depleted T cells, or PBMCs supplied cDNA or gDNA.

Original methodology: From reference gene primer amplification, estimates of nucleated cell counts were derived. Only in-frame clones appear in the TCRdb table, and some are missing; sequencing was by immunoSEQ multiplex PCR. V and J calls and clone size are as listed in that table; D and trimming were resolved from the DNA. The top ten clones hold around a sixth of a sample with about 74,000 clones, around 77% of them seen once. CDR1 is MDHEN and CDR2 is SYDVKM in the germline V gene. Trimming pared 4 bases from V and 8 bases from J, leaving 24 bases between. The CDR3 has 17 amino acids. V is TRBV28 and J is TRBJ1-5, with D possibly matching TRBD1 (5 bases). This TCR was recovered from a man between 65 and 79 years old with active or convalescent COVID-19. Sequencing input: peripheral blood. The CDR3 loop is CASSSFPGLFRGEPQHF. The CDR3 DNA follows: TGTGCCAGCAGTTCCTTTCCGGGACTCTTTCGAGGGGAGCCCCAGCATTTT.